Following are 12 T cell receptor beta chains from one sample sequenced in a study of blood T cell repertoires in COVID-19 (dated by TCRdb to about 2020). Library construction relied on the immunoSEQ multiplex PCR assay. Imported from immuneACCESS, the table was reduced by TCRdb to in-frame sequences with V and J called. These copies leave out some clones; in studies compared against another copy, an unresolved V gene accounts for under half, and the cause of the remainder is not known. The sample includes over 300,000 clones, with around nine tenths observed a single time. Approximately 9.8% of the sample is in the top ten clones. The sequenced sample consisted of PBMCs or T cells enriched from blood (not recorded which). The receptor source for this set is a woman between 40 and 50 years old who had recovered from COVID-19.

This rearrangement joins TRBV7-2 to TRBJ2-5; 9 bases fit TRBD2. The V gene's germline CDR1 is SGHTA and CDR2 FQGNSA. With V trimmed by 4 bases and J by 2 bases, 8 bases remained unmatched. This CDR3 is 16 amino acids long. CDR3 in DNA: TGTGCCAGCAGCTGGCGGGTAGCGGGGGATCAAGAGACCCAGTACTTC. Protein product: CASSWRVAGDQETQYF.

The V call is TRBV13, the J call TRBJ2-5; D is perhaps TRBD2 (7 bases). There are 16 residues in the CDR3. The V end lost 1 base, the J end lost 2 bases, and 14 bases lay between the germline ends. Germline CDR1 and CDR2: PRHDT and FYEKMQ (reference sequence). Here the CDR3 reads CASSLVGRGAQETQYF. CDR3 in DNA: TGTGCCAGCAGCTTAGTGGGGAGGGGGGCACAAGAGACCCAGTACTTC.

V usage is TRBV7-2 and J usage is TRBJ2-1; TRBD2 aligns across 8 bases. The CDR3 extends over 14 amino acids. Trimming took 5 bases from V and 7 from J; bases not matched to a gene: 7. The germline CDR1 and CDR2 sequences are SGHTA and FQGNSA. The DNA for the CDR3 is TGTGCCAGCAGCCAGAACGCGGGGGGTAATGAGCAGTTCTTC. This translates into CASSQNAGGNEQFF.

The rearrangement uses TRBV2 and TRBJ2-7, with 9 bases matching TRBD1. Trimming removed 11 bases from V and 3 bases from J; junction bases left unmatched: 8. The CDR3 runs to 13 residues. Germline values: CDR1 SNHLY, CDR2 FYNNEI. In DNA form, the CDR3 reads TGTGCCCGCGGACAGGGGATAAACTACGAGCAGTACTTC. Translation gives CARGQGINYEQYF.

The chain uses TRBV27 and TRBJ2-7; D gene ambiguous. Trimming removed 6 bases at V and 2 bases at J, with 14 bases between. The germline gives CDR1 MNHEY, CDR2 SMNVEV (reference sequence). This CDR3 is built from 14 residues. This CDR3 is CASSSGLGAYEQYF. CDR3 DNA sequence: TGTGCCAGCAGCTCCGGTCTTGGTGCCTACGAGCAGTACTTC.

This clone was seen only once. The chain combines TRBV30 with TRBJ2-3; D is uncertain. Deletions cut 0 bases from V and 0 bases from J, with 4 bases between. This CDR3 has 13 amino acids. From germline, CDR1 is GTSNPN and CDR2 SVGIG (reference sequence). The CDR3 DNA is TGTGCCTGGAGTGTCGTTAGCACAGATACGCAGTATTTT. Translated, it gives CAWSVVSTDTQYF.

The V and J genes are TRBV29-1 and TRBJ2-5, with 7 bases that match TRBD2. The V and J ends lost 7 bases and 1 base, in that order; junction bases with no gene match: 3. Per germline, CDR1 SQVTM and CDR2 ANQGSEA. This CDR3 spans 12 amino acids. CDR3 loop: CSASSGQETQYF. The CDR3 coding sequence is TGCAGCGCATCTAGCGGCCAAGAGACCCAGTACTTC.

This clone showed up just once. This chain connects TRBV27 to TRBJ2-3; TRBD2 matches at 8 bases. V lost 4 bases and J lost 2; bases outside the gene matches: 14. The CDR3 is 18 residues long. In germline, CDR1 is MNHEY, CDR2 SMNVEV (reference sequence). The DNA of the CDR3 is TGTGCCAGCAGTTCCCCACCCACCAGCGGGGGTTTCACAGATACGCAGTATTTT. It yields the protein CASSSPPTSGGFTDTQYF.

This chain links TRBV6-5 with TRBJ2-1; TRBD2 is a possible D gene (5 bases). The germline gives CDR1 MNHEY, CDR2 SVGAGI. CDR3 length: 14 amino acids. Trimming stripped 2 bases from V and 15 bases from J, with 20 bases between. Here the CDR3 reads CASSYQREIMQLFF. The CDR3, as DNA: TGTGCCAGCAGTTACCAGAGGGAGATAATGCAGCTGTTCTTC.

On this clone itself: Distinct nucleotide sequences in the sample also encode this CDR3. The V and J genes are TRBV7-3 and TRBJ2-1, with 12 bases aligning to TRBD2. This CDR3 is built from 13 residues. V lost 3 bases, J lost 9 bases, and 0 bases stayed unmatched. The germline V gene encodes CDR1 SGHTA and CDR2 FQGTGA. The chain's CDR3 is CASSLTSGGEQFF. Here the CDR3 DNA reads TGTGCCAGCAGCTTGACTAGCGGGGGTGAGCAGTTCTTC.

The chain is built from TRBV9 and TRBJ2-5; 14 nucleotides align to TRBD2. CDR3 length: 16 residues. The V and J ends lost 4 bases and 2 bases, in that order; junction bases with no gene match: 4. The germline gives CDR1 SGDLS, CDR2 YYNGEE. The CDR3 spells CASSLGTSGGQETQYF. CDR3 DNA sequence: TGTGCCAGCAGCCTCGGGACTAGCGGGGGTCAAGAGACCCAGTACTTC.

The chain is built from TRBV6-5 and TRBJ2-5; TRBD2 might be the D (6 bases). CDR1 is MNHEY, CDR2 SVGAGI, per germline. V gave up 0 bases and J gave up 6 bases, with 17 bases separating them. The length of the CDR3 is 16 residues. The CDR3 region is CASSYSRTGGMKTQYF. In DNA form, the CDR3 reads TGTGCCAGCAGTTACTCTCGGACTGGGGGGATGAAGACCCAGTACTTC.